The 13 T cell receptor beta chains below come from one sample, sequenced in a study of shared clonotypes between healthy human individuals. In the naive CD8 group, cells lacked CD45RO and were positively selected for CCR7, so terminally differentiated effector memory CD45RA+ cells were left out. Produced via immunoSEQ multiplex PCR; TCRdb's table is partial and in-frame only. The repertoire holds roughly 570,000 clones, with about 98% as singletons. Sequenced material: naive CD8+ T cells sorted from blood. The receptors were sampled from a man aged 25 to 40 in good health.

The chain employs TRBV6-5 and TRBJ2-3; 9 nucleotides line up with TRBD2. Germline values: CDR1 MNHEY, CDR2 SVGAGI. The V gene end was trimmed by 2 bases and the J gene end by 2 bases; junction bases not matched to a gene: 5. CDR3 length: 16 amino acids. CDR3: CASSYDSSGATDTQYF. The CDR3 DNA reads TGTGCCAGCAGTTACGATTCTAGCGGGGCCACAGATACGCAGTATTTT.

The J gene is TRBJ2-7, the V gene TRBV6-6; the D gene could be TRBD1 or TRBD2 (5 bases each). The V gene's germline CDR1 is MNHNY and CDR2 SVGAGI (reference sequence). V was cut by 6 bases and J by 3 bases, with 9 bases left in between. The CDR3 has 12 residues. This CDR3 is CASSGTDYEQYF. CDR3 nucleotide sequence: TGTGCCAGCAGCGGGACCGACTACGAGCAGTACTTC.

V and J are TRBV5-1 and TRBJ2-3, with D hard to call. The CDR3 totals 13 residues. The V end lost 0 bases, the J end lost 6 bases, and 8 bases lay between the germline ends. CDR1 is SGHRS, CDR2 YFSETQ, per germline. CDR3 residues: CASSLDLEDTQYF. CDR3 DNA sequence: TGCGCCAGCAGCTTGGATTTGGAGGATACGCAGTATTTT.

The chain is built from TRBV5-4 and TRBJ2-7; no reliable D call. The CDR3 has 13 amino acids. CDR1 and CDR2 from the germline V gene are SGHNT and YYREEE (reference sequence). The V gene lost 4 bases and the J gene lost 2 bases, with 10 bases spanning the gap. CDR3 sequence (DNA): TGTGCCAGCAGCCAGGCGGAGACCTACGAGCAGTACTTC. It specifies CASSQAETYEQYF.

V and J are TRBV2 and TRBJ1-1; D is ambiguous. Trimming took off 7 bases at V and 7 bases at J, with 7 bases between the two ends. The CDR3 consists of 10 residues. Germline loops: CDR1 SNHLY, CDR2 FYNNEI. CDR3 coding DNA: TGTGCCAGCACCGACGTTGAAGCTTTCTTT. Protein product: CASTDVEAFF.

The chain uses TRBV28 and TRBJ1-5, with D tentatively TRBD1 (6 bases). There are 17 residues in the CDR3. CDR1 and CDR2 from the germline V gene are MDHEN and SYDVKM. V was pared by 5 bases and J by 0 bases, with 17 bases between. CDR3 bases: TGTGCCAGCAGTCTCCCTGGGACACGGGGTAGCAATCAGCCCCAGCATTTT. The encoded protein is CASSLPGTRGSNQPQHF. The full variable domain, completed using reference TRBV28 and TRBJ1-5, is DVKVTQSSRYLVKRTGEKVFLECVQDMDHENMFWYRQDPGLGLRLIYFSYDVKMKEKGDIPEGYSVSREKKERFSLILESASTNQTSMYLCASSLPGTRGSNQPQHFGDGTRLSIL.

V is TRBV5-5 and J is TRBJ2-7; D not resolved. V was shortened by 0 bases and J by 0 bases, with 4 bases between the two germline ends. CDR1 is SGHKS and CDR2 is YYEKEE in the germline V gene (reference sequence). CDR3 length: 13 amino acids. Here the CDR3 reads CASSLGASYEQYF. The CDR3 nucleotides are TGTGCCAGCAGCTTGGGAGCCTCCTACGAGCAGTACTTC.

The chain links TRBV6-1 to TRBJ1-5, with 7 bases fitting TRBD1. The CDR3 is made up of 15 amino acids. J gave up 0 bases and V 8 bases, and 7 bases lay outside the gene matches. CDR1 and CDR2 (germline): MNHNS, SASEGT. CDR3 DNA sequence: TGTGCCAGCGGCCCGACAGGGCCTAGCAATCAGCCCCAGCATTTT. This codes for CASGPTGPSNQPQHF.

V is TRBV29-1 and J is TRBJ2-3; 8 bases agree with TRBD1. Per germline, CDR1 SQVTM and CDR2 ANQGSEA. After removal of 5 bases from V and 4 bases from J, the junction contained 8 bases not matched to a gene. The CDR3 runs to 14 residues. CDR3: CSVTGTGIADTQYF. The CDR3 coding sequence is TGCAGCGTTACCGGGACAGGCATTGCAGATACGCAGTATTTT.

This chain joins TRBV29-1 and TRBJ2-2; no firm D call. Trimming removed 4 bases from V and 2 bases from J, with 8 bases in between. Germline V gene data show CDR1 as SQVTM and CDR2 as ANQGSEA. The CDR3 is 13 amino acids. The CDR3 loop reads CSVVSANTGELFF. CDR3 in DNA: TGCAGCGTTGTTTCGGCAAACACCGGGGAGCTGTTTTTT.

V and J are TRBV2 and TRBJ2-2; 7 bases agree with TRBD2. V lost 10 bases and J lost 4; bases outside the gene matches: 6. CDR1 and CDR2 from the germline V gene are SNHLY and FYNNEI. The CDR3 is 13 amino acids. The CDR3 DNA is TGTGCCACAAGGACTAGAGGCACCGGGGAGCTGTTTTTT. Its protein product is CATRTRGTGELFF.

The chain employs TRBV19 and TRBJ2-7; 11 bases match TRBD2. This CDR3 has 15 residues. CDR1 is LNHDA, CDR2 SQIVND, per germline (reference sequence). Trimming at V came to 1 base and at J to 3 bases, leaving 2 bases not matched to a gene. CDR3 sequence (DNA): TGTGCCAGTAGTATAGGGGGGACTAGCGGCTACGAGCAGTACTTC. Amino acid sequence: CASSIGGTSGYEQYF.

J is TRBJ2-1 and V is TRBV7-9; D is possibly TRBD1 (6 bases). The germline V gene encodes CDR1 SEHNR and CDR2 FQNEAQ (reference sequence). The CDR3 loop spans 13 amino acids. V lost 5 bases, J lost 14 bases, and 19 bases lay in between. The CDR3 DNA is TGTGCCAGCAGCCAGCCGGGGACAATGGGCAAGTTCTTC. The encoded protein is CASSQPGTMGKFF. The complete variable domain, with remaining parts taken from reference TRBV7-9 and TRBJ2-1, reads DTGVSQNPRHKITKRGQNVTFRCDPISEHNRLYWYRQTLGQGPEFLTYFQNEAQLEKSRLLSDRFSAERPKGSFSTLEIQRTEQGDSAMYLCASSQPGTMGKFFGPGTRLTVL.